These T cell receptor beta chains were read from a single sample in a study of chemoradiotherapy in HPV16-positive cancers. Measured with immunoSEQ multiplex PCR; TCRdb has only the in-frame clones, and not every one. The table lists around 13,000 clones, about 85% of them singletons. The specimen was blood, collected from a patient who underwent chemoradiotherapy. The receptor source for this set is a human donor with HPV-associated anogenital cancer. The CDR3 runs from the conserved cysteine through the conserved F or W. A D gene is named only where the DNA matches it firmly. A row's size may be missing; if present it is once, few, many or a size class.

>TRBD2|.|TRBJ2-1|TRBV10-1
CASSESRLAGEHNEQFF
TGCGCCAGCAGTGAGTCCAGACTAGCGGGGGAACACAATGAGCAGTTCTTC
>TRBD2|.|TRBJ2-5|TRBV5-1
CASSGGAGETQYF
TGCGCCAGTAGCGGGGGGGCCGGGGAGACCCAGTACTTC
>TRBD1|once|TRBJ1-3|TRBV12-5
CASGPDLSGQGINTIYF
TGTGCTAGTGGTCCCGATCTTAGTGGACAGGGGATAAACACCATATATTTT
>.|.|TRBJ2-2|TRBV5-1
CASSSRGFGGELFF
TGCGCCAGCAGCTCAAGGGGATTCGGCGGGGAGCTGTTTTTT
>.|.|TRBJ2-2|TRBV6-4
CASSDHGGTGELFF
TGTGCCAGCAGTGACCACGGAGGCACCGGGGAGCTGTTTTTT
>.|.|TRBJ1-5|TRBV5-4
CASSLEDEQPQHF
TGTGCCAGCAGCTTGGAAGACGAACAGCCCCAGCATTTT
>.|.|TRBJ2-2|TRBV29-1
CSVGQAGRTGELFF
TGCAGCGTTGGTCAAGCGGGTCGCACCGGGGAGCTGTTTTTT
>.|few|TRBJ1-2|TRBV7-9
CASSLTNYGYTF
TGTGCCAGCAGCTTAACAAACTATGGCTACACCTTC
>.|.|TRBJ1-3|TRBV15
CATSRYREAGNTIYF
TGTGCCACCAGCAGGTACAGGGAGGCTGGAAACACCATATATTTT
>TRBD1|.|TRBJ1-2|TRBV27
CASSLSISGGGLPNYGYTF
TGTGCCAGCAGTTTATCGATATCAGGGGGCGGATTGCCCAACTATGGCTACACCTTC
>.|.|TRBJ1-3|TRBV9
CASSVNSGSSGNTIYF
TGTGCCAGCAGCGTAAATTCTGGGAGCTCTGGAAACACCATATATTTT
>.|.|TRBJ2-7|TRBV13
CASSLGPRVGDEQYF
TGTGCCAGCAGCTTAGGCCCGAGGGTCGGCGACGAGCAGTACTTC
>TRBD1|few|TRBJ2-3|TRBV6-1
CASRKGQGGTDTQYF
TGTGCCAGCAGGAAGGGACAGGGGGGAACAGATACGCAGTATTTT
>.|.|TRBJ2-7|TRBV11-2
CASSLGSSYEQYF
TGTGCCAGCAGCTTAGGCAGCTCCTACGAGCAGTACTTC
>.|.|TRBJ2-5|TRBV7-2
CASSFRGPGEETQYF
TGTGCCAGCAGCTTTCGGGGGCCGGGGGAAGAGACCCAGTACTTC
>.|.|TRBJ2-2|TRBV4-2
CASSQVMILGGTGELFF
TGTGCCAGCAGCCAAGTAATGATTTTGGGCGGGACCGGGGAGCTGTTTTTT
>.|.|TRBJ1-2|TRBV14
CASSQALAGAGYTF
TGTGCCAGCAGCCAAGCACTCGCAGGAGCAGGCTACACCTTC
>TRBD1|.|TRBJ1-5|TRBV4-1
CASSHEQGVILQPQHF
TGCGCCAGCAGCCACGAACAGGGGGTGATCCTTCAGCCCCAGCATTTT
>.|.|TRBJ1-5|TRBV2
CASSIGQPGQPQHF
TGTGCCAGCAGCATCGGACAGCCGGGGCAGCCCCAGCATTTT
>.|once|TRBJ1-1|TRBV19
CASSINSMNTEAFF
TGTGCCAGTAGTATTAACAGTATGAACACTGAAGCTTTCTTT
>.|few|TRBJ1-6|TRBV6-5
CASTYMYNSPLHF
TGTGCCAGCACATACATGTATAATTCACCCCTCCACTTT
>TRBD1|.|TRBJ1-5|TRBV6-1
CASYYGQGNQPQHF
TGTGCCAGCTATTACGGACAGGGGAATCAGCCCCAGCATTTT
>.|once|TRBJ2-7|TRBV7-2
CASSLAMDSEQYF
TGTGCCAGCAGCTTAGCCATGGACAGCGAGCAGTACTTC
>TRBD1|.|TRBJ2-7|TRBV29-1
CSVSFGTGIFEQYF
TGCAGCGTTAGTTTCGGGACAGGGATTTTCGAGCAGTACTTC